Reported below is one T cell receptor beta chain. The CDR3 contains 13 residues. Source study methods: Quantification of nucleated cells was approximated via reference gene primer amplification. Profiled with immunoSEQ multiplex PCR; TCRdb holds only in-frame clones, not every one. V and J calls and clone size come straight from that table; D and trimming were deduced from the DNA. The sample contains a few hundred thousand clones, around 87% of which appear only once. This record comes from a study of blood T cell repertoires in COVID-19. Study-level information: Samples came from the United States, Italy and Spain, spanning acute and convalescent COVID-19. PBMCs, B-cell-depleted T cells, or T cells were the source of the cDNA or gDNA that made up the material.

The sample was peripheral blood. The chain recombines TRBV7-5 with TRBJ1-2. TRBV7-5 is recorded as a pseudogene. This sequence was found in a man aged 50-59 years with active or convalescent COVID-19. The DNA for the CDR3 is TGTGCCAGAAGCTTAGCCCGACGGGGTGGCTACACCTTC. Its translation is CARSLARRGGYTF.